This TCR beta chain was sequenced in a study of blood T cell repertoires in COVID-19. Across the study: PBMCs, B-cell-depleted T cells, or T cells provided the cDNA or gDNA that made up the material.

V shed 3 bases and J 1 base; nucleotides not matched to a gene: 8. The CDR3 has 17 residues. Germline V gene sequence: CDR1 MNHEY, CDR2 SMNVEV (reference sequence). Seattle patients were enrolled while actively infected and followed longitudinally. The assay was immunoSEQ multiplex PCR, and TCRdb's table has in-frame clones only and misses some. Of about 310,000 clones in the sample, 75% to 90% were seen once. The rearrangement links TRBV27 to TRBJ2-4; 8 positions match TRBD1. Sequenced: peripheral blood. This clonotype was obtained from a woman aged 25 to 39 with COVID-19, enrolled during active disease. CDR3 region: CASSLGTGKEAKNIQYF. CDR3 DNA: TGTGCCAGCAGTTTGGGGACAGGAAAAGAGGCCAAAAACATTCAGTACTTC.